Described below is a single T cell receptor (beta chain) sequence and its context. Antigen: not known. After constant-region reverse-primer amplification, full-length variable regions underwent semi-nested PCR with Nested Universal Primer A. TCRdb used MiXCR to reprocess the 5' RACE reads, holding one entry per CDR3 protein. The table records over 25,000 distinct CDR3 sequences, over 25% of them present only once. Treg sorting used a CD4+CD25+CD127-/low gate. Whole-study results and caveats: Whole repertoires were not studied in the larger cohort, only one V-J beta rearrangement. Tumor memory CD4+ T cell TCR gene usage clustered with blood and lymph node memory CD4+ cells and lymph node naive CD4+ cells.

CDR1 is DFQATT, CDR2 SNEGSKA, per germline (reference sequence). This CDR3 is built from 13 residues. V dropped 0 bases and J dropped 4 bases, with 7 bases sitting between them. The source of this sequence is a female donor with breast cancer. The sequencing input was tumor-infiltrating Tregs sorted from the breast tumor. The rearrangement joins TRBV20-1 to TRBJ1-3, with D unresolved. Here the CDR3 reads CSARDTLGNTIYF. In DNA, the CDR3 is TGCAGTGCTAGAGATACCCTGGGAAACACCATATATTTT.